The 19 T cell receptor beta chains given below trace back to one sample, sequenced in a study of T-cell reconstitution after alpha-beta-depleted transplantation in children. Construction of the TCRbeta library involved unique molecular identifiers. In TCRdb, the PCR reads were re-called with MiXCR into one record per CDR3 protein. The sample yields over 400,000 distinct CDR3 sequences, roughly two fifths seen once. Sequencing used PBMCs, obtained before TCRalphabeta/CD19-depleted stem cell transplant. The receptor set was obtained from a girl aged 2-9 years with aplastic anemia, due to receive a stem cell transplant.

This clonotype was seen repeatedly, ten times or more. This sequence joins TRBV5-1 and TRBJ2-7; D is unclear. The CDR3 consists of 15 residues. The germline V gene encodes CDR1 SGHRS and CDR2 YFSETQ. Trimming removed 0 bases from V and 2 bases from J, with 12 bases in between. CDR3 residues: CASSLAGTPTYEQYF. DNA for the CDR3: TGCGCCAGCAGCTTGGCGGGCACTCCCACCTACGAGCAGTACTTC.

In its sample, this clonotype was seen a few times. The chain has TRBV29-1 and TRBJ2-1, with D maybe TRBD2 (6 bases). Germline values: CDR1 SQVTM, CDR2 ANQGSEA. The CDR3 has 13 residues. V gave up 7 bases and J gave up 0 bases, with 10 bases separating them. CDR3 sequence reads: CSGGGDSYNEQFF. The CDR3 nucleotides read TGCAGCGGTGGAGGGGACTCCTACAATGAGCAGTTCTTC.

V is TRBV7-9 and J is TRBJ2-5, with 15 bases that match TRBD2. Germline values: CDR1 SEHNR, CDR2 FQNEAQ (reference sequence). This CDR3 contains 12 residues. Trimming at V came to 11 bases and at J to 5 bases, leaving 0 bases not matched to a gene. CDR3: CAGTSGGETQYF. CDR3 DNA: TGTGCCGGGACTAGCGGGGGGGAGACCCAGTACTTC.

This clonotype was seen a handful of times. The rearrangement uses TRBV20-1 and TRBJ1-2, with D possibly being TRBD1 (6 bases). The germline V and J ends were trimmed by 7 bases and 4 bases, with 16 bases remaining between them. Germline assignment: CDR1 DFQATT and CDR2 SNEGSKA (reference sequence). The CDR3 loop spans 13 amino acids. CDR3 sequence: CSVGDRSVYGYTF. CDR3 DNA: TGCAGTGTTGGAGACAGGAGCGTCTATGGCTACACCTTC.

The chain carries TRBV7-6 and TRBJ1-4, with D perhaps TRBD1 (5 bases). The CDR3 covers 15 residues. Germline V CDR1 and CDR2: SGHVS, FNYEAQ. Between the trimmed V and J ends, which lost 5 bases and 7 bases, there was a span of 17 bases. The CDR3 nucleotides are TGTGCCAGCAGCCCGCTTGGCAGGGTGCGTGAAAAACTGTTTTTT. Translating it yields CASSPLGRVREKLFF.

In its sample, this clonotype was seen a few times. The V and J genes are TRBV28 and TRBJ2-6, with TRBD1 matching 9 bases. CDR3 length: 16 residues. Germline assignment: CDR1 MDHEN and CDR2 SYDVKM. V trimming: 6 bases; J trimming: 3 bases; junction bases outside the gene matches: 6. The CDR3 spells CASRETGGGGANVLTF. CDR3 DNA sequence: TGTGCCAGCAGGGAGACAGGGGGAGGTGGGGCCAACGTCCTGACTTTC.

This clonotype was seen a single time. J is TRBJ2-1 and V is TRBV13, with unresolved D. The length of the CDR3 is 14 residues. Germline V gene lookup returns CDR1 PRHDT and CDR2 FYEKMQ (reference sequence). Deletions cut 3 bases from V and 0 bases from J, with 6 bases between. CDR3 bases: TGTGCCAGCAGCTTTTGGAGCTCCTACAATGAGCAGTTCTTC. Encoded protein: CASSFWSSYNEQFF.

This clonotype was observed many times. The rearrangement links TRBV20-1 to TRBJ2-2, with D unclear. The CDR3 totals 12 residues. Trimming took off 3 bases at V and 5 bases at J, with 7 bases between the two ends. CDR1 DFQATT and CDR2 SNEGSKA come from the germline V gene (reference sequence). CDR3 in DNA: TGCAGTGCTAGCAGAGAAACCGGGGAGCTGTTTTTT. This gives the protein CSASRETGELFF.

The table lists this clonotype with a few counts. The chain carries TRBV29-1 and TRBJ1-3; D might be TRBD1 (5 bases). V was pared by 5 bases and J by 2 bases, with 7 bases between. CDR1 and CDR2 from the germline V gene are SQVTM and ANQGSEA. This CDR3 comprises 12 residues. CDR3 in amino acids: CSVWDAGNTIYF. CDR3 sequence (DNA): TGCAGCGTTTGGGACGCTGGAAACACCATATATTTT.

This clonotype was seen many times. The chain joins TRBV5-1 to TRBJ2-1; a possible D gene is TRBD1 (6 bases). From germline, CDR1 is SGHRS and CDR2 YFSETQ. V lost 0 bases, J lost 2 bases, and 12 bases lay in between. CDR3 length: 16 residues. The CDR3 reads CASSLGGQGPYNEQFF. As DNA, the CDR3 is TGCGCCAGCAGCTTGGGTGGGCAGGGGCCCTACAATGAGCAGTTCTTC.

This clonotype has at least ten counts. The CDR3, as DNA: TGTGCCTGCCGCTCTGGGGCCAACGTCCTGACTTTC. It translates to CACRSGANVLTF. The chain employs TRBV7-9 and TRBJ2-6; D uncertain. V shed 11 bases and J shed 0 bases, with 5 bases lying between them. CDR3 length: 12 residues. Germline V gene sequence: CDR1 SEHNR, CDR2 FQNEAQ (reference sequence).

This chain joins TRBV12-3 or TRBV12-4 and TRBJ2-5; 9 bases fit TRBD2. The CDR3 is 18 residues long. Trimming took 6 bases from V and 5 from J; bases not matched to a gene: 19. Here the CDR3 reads CASSQHRVVAGEYETQYF. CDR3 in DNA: TGTGCCAGCAGCCAGCACCGTGTGGTAGCGGGAGAGTACGAGACCCAGTACTTC.

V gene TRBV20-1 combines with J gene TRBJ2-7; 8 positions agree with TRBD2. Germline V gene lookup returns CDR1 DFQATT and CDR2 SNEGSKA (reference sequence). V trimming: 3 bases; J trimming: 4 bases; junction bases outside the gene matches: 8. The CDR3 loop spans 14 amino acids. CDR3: CSARAGGVAYEQYF. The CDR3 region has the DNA TGCAGTGCTAGGGCCGGGGGGGTGGCGTACGAGCAGTACTTC.

CDR3 residues: CASTNEFSYNEQFF. CDR3 nucleotide sequence: TGTGCCAGTACAAACGAGTTCTCCTACAATGAGCAGTTCTTC. The chain is built from TRBV6-1 and TRBJ2-1; D is unclear. The CDR3 has 14 residues. Germline V lookup: CDR1 MNHNS, CDR2 SASEGT. V was clipped by 9 bases and J by 0 bases, with 12 bases between them.

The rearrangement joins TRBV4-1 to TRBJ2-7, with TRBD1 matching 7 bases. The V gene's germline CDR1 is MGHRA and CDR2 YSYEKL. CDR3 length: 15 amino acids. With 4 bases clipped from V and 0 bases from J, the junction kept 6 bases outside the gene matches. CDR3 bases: TGCGCCAGCAGCCGAACCAGGGGGAGCTCCTACGAGCAGTACTTC. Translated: CASSRTRGSSYEQYF.

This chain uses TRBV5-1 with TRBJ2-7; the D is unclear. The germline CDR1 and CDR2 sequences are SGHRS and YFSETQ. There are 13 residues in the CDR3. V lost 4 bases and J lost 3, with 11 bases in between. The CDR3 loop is CASSATTDYEQYF. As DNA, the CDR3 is TGCGCCAGCAGCGCTACGACTGACTACGAGCAGTACTTC. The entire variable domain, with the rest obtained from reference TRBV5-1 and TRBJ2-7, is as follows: KAGVTQTPRYLIKTRGQQVTLSCSPISGHRSVSWYQQTPGQGLQFLFEYFSETQRNKGNFPGRFSGRQFSNSRSEMNVSTLELGDSALYLCASSATTDYEQYFGPGTRLTVT.

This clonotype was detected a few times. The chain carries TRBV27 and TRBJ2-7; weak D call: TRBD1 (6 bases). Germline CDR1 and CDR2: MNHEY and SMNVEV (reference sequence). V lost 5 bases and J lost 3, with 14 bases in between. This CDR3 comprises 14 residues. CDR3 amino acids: CASSRRPDSYEQYF. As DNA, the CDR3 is TGTGCCAGCAGTCGTAGACCGGACAGCTACGAGCAGTACTTC.

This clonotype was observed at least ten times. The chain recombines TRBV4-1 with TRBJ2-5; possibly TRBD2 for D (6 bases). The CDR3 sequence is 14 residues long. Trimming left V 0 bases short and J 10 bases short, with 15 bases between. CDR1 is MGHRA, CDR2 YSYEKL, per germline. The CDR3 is CASSQEGGSRIQYF. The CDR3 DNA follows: TGCGCCAGCAGCCAAGAAGGAGGGAGTAGGATCCAGTACTTC.

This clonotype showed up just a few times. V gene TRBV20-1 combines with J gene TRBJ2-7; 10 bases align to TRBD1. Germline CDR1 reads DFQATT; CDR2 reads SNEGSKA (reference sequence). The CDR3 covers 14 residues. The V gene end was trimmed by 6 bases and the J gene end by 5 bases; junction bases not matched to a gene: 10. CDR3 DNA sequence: TGCAGTGCCACCGGGACAGGGGACCTGCACGAGCAGTACTTC. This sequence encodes CSATGTGDLHEQYF.